This T cell receptor (beta chain) was obtained from a study of OX40 agonist ivuxolimab in advanced cancers. A note on the overall study: Ivuxolimab, which targeted the costimulatory receptor OX40 (CD134), was an agonistic, fully human IgG2 monoclonal antibody. Intravenous ivuxolimab was administered to patients every 2 weeks at six dose levels: 0.01, 0.1, 0.3, 1.5, 3 and 10 mg/kg. Among the 50 to 55 dose-escalation patients, approximately 20 had hepatocellular carcinoma, roughly 15 melanoma, 9 renal cell carcinoma and 9 head and neck cancer. In the dose-escalation cohort, 65% to 90% of patients were male, and the mean age was approximately 60 years, with a range of 23 to 79. Prior anti-PD-1, anti-PD-L1 or anti-CTLA-4 therapy was permitted, and checkpoint inhibitors had been received by approximately 39% of dose-escalation patients. Partial responses occurred in three dose-escalation patients: two with cutaneous melanoma and one with hepatocellular carcinoma. Peripheral TCRbeta sequencing aimed to test whether ivuxolimab altered TCR sequence diversity and caused clonal T-cell expansion. The paper covers the monotherapy dose-escalation part of the phase I ivuxolimab trial, which included N ≈ 50 patients. The paper as a whole reports these results and caveats: Low levels of normalized T-cell clonal expansion were also seen in some nonresponding patients. After ivuxolimab, more expanded clones were found on average in CD8+ T cells than in CD4+ T cells. The antigen specificity of the peripheral T cells that underwent clonal expansion was not determined. At doses from 0.1 to 3.0 mg/kg, clonal expansion was seen in both CD4+ and CD8+ blood T cells between baseline and week 6. In the 0.1-3.0 mg/kg groups, partial responders were among the patients with the lowest normalized peripheral clonal expansion, particularly in CD8+ T cells.

The trial excluded patients who had a history of autoimmune disease or were on systemic immunosuppression. In every dose cohort, peripheral blood was drawn for TCR sequencing at baseline, cycle 4 day 1, and cycle 7 day 1. The samples were drawn from a first-in-human, open-label, multicenter phase I dose-escalation trial of ivuxolimab. Adults with locally advanced or metastatic melanoma, renal cell carcinoma, hepatocellular carcinoma or head and neck squamous cell carcinoma were enrolled in the trial. Before TCR sequencing, CD4+ and CD8+ T cells were separately sorted from peripheral blood. As to this clone: It lacks a known antigen. No per-base quality is available; no much larger clone lies one base away.

To sequence the TCRbeta CDR3 region, genomic DNA was isolated from the sorted cells. The immunoSEQ Assay was used for sequencing of TCRbeta CDR3 regions. TCRdb provides this immuneACCESS table in a form limited to in-frame rearrangements. Some clones are lacking; in checked studies, under half of them reflect an unresolved V gene, and why the rest are absent is not known. The sample has 22,000 or so clones on record, approximately 78% of them singletons. Of the sample, about 22% is held by the ten largest clones. The source of this sequence is an adult with an advanced solid tumor such as melanoma, head and neck, liver or kidney cancer. Sample: CD4+ or CD8+ T cells sorted from blood, taken in a trial of the OX40 agonist ivuxolimab.

The CDR3 corresponds to CASSLVDRDLYEQYF. The DNA is as follows: TGTGCCAGCAGCCTAGTGGACAGGGACCTCTACGAGCAGTACTTC. The chain is made from TRBV5-5 and TRBJ2-7, and 8 junction bases match TRBD1. The CDR3, from cysteine to phenylalanine, totals 15 residues. Left in the record is the CDR3 DNA by itself, 45 bases read in frame from the first base. According to the germline V gene (reference sequence), CDR1 reads SGHKS and CDR2 reads YYEKEE. Germline trimming amounts to 4 bases on V and 3 bases on J, with 9 as the count of junction bases outside the gene matches.